The sequence of this T cell receptor beta chain was determined in a study of T cells in Graves' hyperthyroidism and ophthalmopathy (dated by TCRdb to the late 2010s). In the study overall: Peripheral blood samples were taken at the time of initial diagnosis, prior to any treatment. TCR V-J signatures able to tell the groups apart were searched for in a discovery cohort of more than 90 patients, of whom more than 40 had Graves' ophthalmopathy and about 60 had stable Graves' hyperthyroidism. An independent validation cohort of under 20 hyperthyroidism patients and more than 15 patients who later progressed to ophthalmopathy tested prospective prediction of ophthalmopathy. For training and testing, the 100 or so patients in the discovery cohort were randomly divided in a 7:3 ratio. In about six Graves' hyperthyroidism patients, the study also compared T-cell repertoires from thyroid tissue with T-cell repertoires from blood. After blood sampling, hyperthyroidism patients were treated with methimazole at a starting dose of 30 mg daily, and ophthalmopathy patients were treated with high-dose intravenous methylprednisolone. The paper describes TCR Vbeta CDR3 sequencing of around 140 peripheral blood samples, made up of 43 ophthalmopathy patients, 70 to 75 hyperthyroidism patients and 17 progressor patients.

Ophthalmopathy patients had moderately to severely active disease, with a Clinical Activity Score of 3 or more, a NOSPECS grade of 4 or more, and a disease duration of less than 3 months. Patients with uncontrolled infections, other autoimmune diseases, pregnancy or lactation were excluded. Diagnoses relied on clinical symptoms, serum thyroxine and TRAb, thyroid ultrasound and orbital computed tomography. Ficoll-Paque density gradient centrifugation was used to isolate PBMCs from about 10 ml of fresh peripheral blood. Trizol reagent was used to extract total RNA, and RNA quality was then checked on an Agilent 2100 Bioanalyzer. The TCR beta CDR3 regions were amplified from RNA transcripts. The first round of RT-PCR for the TCR CDR3 was performed with the HTBI primer set and the Qiagen OneStep RT-PCR kit. Libraries were constructed in a second round of multiplex PCR, after which size selection and purification were carried out. Sequencing of the libraries was done on an Illumina HiSeq2000 using paired-end 100 bp reads. Per the authors' processing: SOAPnuke was used to process the raw data, with reads discarded if the reads contained adapters or uncalled bases, had a mean Phred below 15, or lacked an exact constant-primer or identifier match. High-quality paired reads were merged using COPE v1.2.5, and each unique nucleotide sequence was defined as a clonotype. MiTCR v1.1 was used to align the clonotypes against IMGT TRBV, TRBD and TRBJ reference segments. The analysis included only V-J combinations with a frequency above 0.0001, which together covered 99.2% of the repertoires. A TCS score was defined as the ratio between F50 (clonal expansion) and ExV (chaos), using BLOSUM62-based TCRdist between CDR3 peptides within each V-J. Welch's t-statistics and random forest reduced roughly 540 V-J features to 13, which were used in a naive Bayes classifier (R e1071). TCRdb handled the public reads itself, with Q25 trimming in fastp and clone calling in MiXCR, and kept productive beta chains. One record per CDR3 amino acid sequence lists the most common genes and DNA. The V and J calls, along with clone size, are taken from TCRdb and not from the paper's own processing. For this sample there are about 350,000 distinct CDR3 sequences; roughly 13% appear just once. 30% to 40% of the sample comes from the top ten.

Only a few counts were recorded for this clonotype. Its antigen is not yet known. No clone much larger than this one lies a single base away; base qualities are absent. V has 1 base trimmed and J has 2 bases trimmed; junction bases matching no gene number 7. CDR1 and CDR2 are drawn from the germline V gene (reference sequence): PRHDT, FYEKMQ. From cysteine to phenylalanine, the CDR3 is 17 amino acids long. Just CDR3 DNA is preserved here, 51 bases in frame from base 1. The paper as a whole reports these results and caveats: Blood samples also contained most of the expanded thyroid clonotypes (frequency above 0.001), which suggests that blood repertoires may reflect thyroid immune responses. In cross-validation, a model built on a 13 V-J signature told ophthalmopathy apart from stable hyperthyroidism with approximately 90% sensitivity and around 84% specificity, and in testing the same model reached 80%/75%. Sample size was not statistically predetermined, and investigators were not blinded to group allocation. In validation, the model predicted progression to ophthalmopathy a median of about 6 months before onset, with about 67% sensitivity and almost 75% specificity.

The chain is assembled from TRBV13 and TRBJ2-7; 11 nucleotides in the junction match TRBD1. The sequence was collected from a woman in her forties with Graves' ophthalmopathy. The sequenced sample was blood. The CDR3 is CASSLVGQGVVAYEQYF. At the DNA level, the sequence is TGTGCCAGCAGCTTAGTGGGACAGGGGGTAGTAGCCTACGAGCAGTACTTC.